This is a list of T cell receptor beta chains from one sample in a study of T-cell reconstitution after alpha-beta-depleted transplantation in children. TCRdb independently ran MiXCR on the PCR reads; one entry per CDR3 protein. The table has around 960,000 distinct CDR3 sequences, about 29% seen once. Sample: PBMCs, mostly from graft donor cells, taken 360 days after TCRalphabeta/CD19-depleted stem cell transplant. The receptors originated from a boy under three years old who had a stem cell transplant for SCID, so the T cells may come from the graft donor. Both conserved end residues are part of each CDR3. A D gene is named only where the DNA matches it firmly. Expanded clones get a size class; other rows say once, few or many, or leave the size out.

clone_size: .; d_call: .; v_call: TRBV24-1; j_call: TRBJ2-7; cdr3_nt: TGTGCCACCAGGACAGAACTATACGAGCAGTACTTC; cdr3_aa: CATRTELYEQYF
clone_size: .; d_call: .; v_call: TRBV11-2; j_call: TRBJ1-2; cdr3_nt: TGTGCCAGCAGATTTACCCACTTTCCGGGACCCAGAGATGGCTACACCTTC; cdr3_aa: CASRFTHFPGPRDGYTF
clone_size: few; d_call: TRBD1; v_call: TRBV5-1; j_call: TRBJ2-7; cdr3_nt: TGCGCCAGCAGCTTGGAATCGGACAGGGCGTTCTACGAGCAGTACTTC; cdr3_aa: CASSLESDRAFYEQYF
clone_size: few; d_call: .; v_call: TRBV29-1; j_call: TRBJ2-1; cdr3_nt: TGCAGCGTTGAAGGGGACATGCGAAATGAGCAGTTCTTC; cdr3_aa: CSVEGDMRNEQFF
clone_size: .; d_call: .; v_call: TRBV29-1; j_call: TRBJ2-1; cdr3_nt: TGCAGCGTGGTAAAAAACTCCTACAATGAGCAGTTCTTC; cdr3_aa: CSVVKNSYNEQFF
clone_size: few; d_call: TRBD1; v_call: TRBV24-1; j_call: TRBJ1-1; cdr3_nt: TGTGCCACCATGGGGGCAGGGGGGGCGAACACTGAAGCTTTCTTT; cdr3_aa: CATMGAGGANTEAFF
clone_size: .; d_call: .; v_call: TRBV12-3/TRBV12-4; j_call: TRBJ1-5; cdr3_nt: TGTGCCAGCAGTTCCACGCAGGGCTCGAATCAGCCCCAGCATTTT; cdr3_aa: CASSSTQGSNQPQHF
clone_size: few; d_call: TRBD1; v_call: TRBV24-1; j_call: TRBJ2-1; cdr3_nt: TGTGCCACCATCCTGGACAGGGGGTTGTACAATGAGCAGTTCTTC; cdr3_aa: CATILDRGLYNEQFF
clone_size: few; d_call: TRBD1; v_call: TRBV29-1; j_call: TRBJ2-6; cdr3_nt: TGCAGCGTTCTTCTCCGGACAGGGATGAAGGCTGGGGCCAACGTCCTGACTTTC; cdr3_aa: CSVLLRTGMKAGANVLTF
clone_size: few; d_call: .; v_call: TRBV2; j_call: TRBJ2-5; cdr3_nt: TGTGCCAGCAGTGAAGTAGCCTGGCAAGAGACCCAGTACTTC; cdr3_aa: CASSEVAWQETQYF
clone_size: .; d_call: .; v_call: TRBV20-1; j_call: TRBJ2-5; cdr3_nt: TGCAGTGCTAACGACAGGATCGGTTCAGAGACCCAGTACTTC; cdr3_aa: CSANDRIGSETQYF
clone_size: once; d_call: .; v_call: TRBV20-1; j_call: TRBJ2-1; cdr3_nt: TGCAGTGCTAGCCTGCCCGTGACCCTCCGATACTACAATGAGCAGTTCTTC; cdr3_aa: CSASLPVTLRYYNEQFF
clone_size: few; d_call: .; v_call: TRBV4-1; j_call: TRBJ2-5; cdr3_nt: TGCGCCAGCAGCCAAGAAGGGTGGGGGAGGAAAGAGACCCAGTACTTC; cdr3_aa: CASSQEGWGRKETQYF
clone_size: .; d_call: TRBD2; v_call: TRBV11-2; j_call: TRBJ2-7; cdr3_nt: TGTGCCAGCAGCCCAATGACTGGGCGGGGGGGCTTCTACGAGCAGTACTTC; cdr3_aa: CASSPMTGRGGFYEQYF
clone_size: few; d_call: .; v_call: TRBV11-2; j_call: TRBJ2-1; cdr3_nt: TGTGCCAGCAGCGCTACGCGAGGGGGGGGGCCTAGGAATGAGCAGTTCTTC; cdr3_aa: CASSATRGGGPRNEQFF
clone_size: few; d_call: TRBD1; v_call: TRBV5-1; j_call: TRBJ2-7; cdr3_nt: TGCGCCAGCAGCTTGGAGGCACAGGGGGTGTCCTACGAGCAGTACTTC; cdr3_aa: CASSLEAQGVSYEQYF
clone_size: few; d_call: .; v_call: TRBV4-2; j_call: TRBJ2-5; cdr3_nt: TGTGCCAGCACGGGACCACAAGAGACCCAGTACTTC; cdr3_aa: CASTGPQETQYF
clone_size: few; d_call: .; v_call: TRBV27; j_call: TRBJ1-2; cdr3_nt: TGTGCCAGCAGTTCCTTCCCGGGTGCTAGTGGCTACACCTTC; cdr3_aa: CASSSFPGASGYTF
clone_size: .; d_call: TRBD1; v_call: TRBV6-1; j_call: TRBJ2-7; cdr3_nt: TGTGCCAGCTCCCAGGGATACCCGGGACAGGGGATTTACGAGCAGTACTTC; cdr3_aa: CASSQGYPGQGIYEQYF
clone_size: few; d_call: TRBD1; v_call: TRBV28; j_call: TRBJ2-7; cdr3_nt: TGTGCCAGCGTAGACAGGGGATCCTACGAGCAGTACTTC; cdr3_aa: CASVDRGSYEQYF
clone_size: .; d_call: TRBD1; v_call: TRBV24-1; j_call: TRBJ2-5; cdr3_nt: TGTGCCATCAATCCTGGACAGGGCCGCTATGAGACCCAGTACTTC; cdr3_aa: CAINPGQGRYETQYF
clone_size: .; d_call: TRBD1; v_call: TRBV27; j_call: TRBJ2-5; cdr3_nt: TGTGCCAGCAGGGGCAGGGGGTACCAAGAGACCCAGTACTTC; cdr3_aa: CASRGRGYQETQYF
clone_size: .; d_call: TRBD2; v_call: TRBV4-2; j_call: TRBJ2-1; cdr3_nt: TGTGCCAGCAGCCAAGGCCAAGCGGGATCGTTCTACAATGAGCAGTTCTTC; cdr3_aa: CASSQGQAGSFYNEQFF
clone_size: .; d_call: TRBD2; v_call: TRBV5-1; j_call: TRBJ2-3; cdr3_nt: TGCGCCAGCAGCTGGCCGGGACTAGCGGGGGGCTCAGATACGCAGTATTTT; cdr3_aa: CASSWPGLAGGSDTQYF
clone_size: .; d_call: TRBD2; v_call: TRBV5-1; j_call: TRBJ2-1; cdr3_nt: TGCGCCAGCAGCTTGATCGGGACTAGCGTCGCTAATGAGCAGTTCTTC; cdr3_aa: CASSLIGTSVANEQFF
clone_size: .; d_call: TRBD1; v_call: TRBV20-1; j_call: TRBJ1-4; cdr3_nt: TGCAGTGCTATACAGGGGTGGGAAAAACTGTTTTTT; cdr3_aa: CSAIQGWEKLFF
clone_size: few; d_call: .; v_call: TRBV5-1; j_call: TRBJ2-5; cdr3_nt: TGCGCCAGCAGCTTGGCCGGGACGACATCCACCCAGTACTTC; cdr3_aa: CASSLAGTTSTQYF
clone_size: few; d_call: .; v_call: TRBV11-2; j_call: TRBJ2-7; cdr3_nt: TGTGCCAGCAGCTTACGGGATCACAGGGACGAGCAGTACTTC; cdr3_aa: CASSLRDHRDEQYF
clone_size: few; d_call: .; v_call: TRBV27; j_call: TRBJ1-5; cdr3_nt: TGTGCCAGCAGTTTATCTGGGGGGGAGGACAATCAGCCCCAGCATTTT; cdr3_aa: CASSLSGGEDNQPQHF
clone_size: .; d_call: TRBD1; v_call: TRBV7-2; j_call: TRBJ1-2; cdr3_nt: TGTGCCAGCAGCCGCCGACAGGGCCGCTCTAACTATGGCTACACCTTC; cdr3_aa: CASSRRQGRSNYGYTF
clone_size: .; d_call: .; v_call: TRBV12-3/TRBV12-4; j_call: TRBJ2-7; cdr3_nt: TGTGCCAGCAGTTTACCAGGGGCCCATTACGAGCAGTACTTC; cdr3_aa: CASSLPGAHYEQYF
clone_size: .; d_call: TRBD2; v_call: TRBV20-1; j_call: TRBJ2-3; cdr3_nt: TGTAGTGCTAGTAGGCCGGGGAGCGGGGCGGCGGATCTCTCAGATACGCAGTATTTT; cdr3_aa: CSASRPGSGAADLSDTQYF
clone_size: few; d_call: .; v_call: TRBV12-3/TRBV12-4; j_call: TRBJ2-3; cdr3_nt: TGTGCCAGCAGTTTCAGTCGGGGAGACTACCTCACAGATACGCAGTATTTT; cdr3_aa: CASSFSRGDYLTDTQYF
clone_size: .; d_call: .; v_call: TRBV4-1; j_call: TRBJ2-1; cdr3_nt: TGCGCCAGCAGCCAAGATCCCCGCACCCGGGGGAACCCCTACAATGAGCAGTTCTTC; cdr3_aa: CASSQDPRTRGNPYNEQFF
clone_size: many; d_call: .; v_call: TRBV7-9; j_call: TRBJ1-4; cdr3_nt: TGTGCCAGCCGTCCCCGGGGGCGCGGTGAAAAACTGTTTTTT; cdr3_aa: CASRPRGRGEKLFF
clone_size: few; d_call: TRBD1; v_call: TRBV12-3/TRBV12-4; j_call: TRBJ1-1; cdr3_nt: TGTGCCAGCAGAAGGGACAGGGTGAACACTGAAGCTTTCTTT; cdr3_aa: CASRRDRVNTEAFF
clone_size: few; d_call: TRBD1; v_call: TRBV5-3; j_call: TRBJ2-1; cdr3_nt: TGTGCCACCCAGGGGGAGCCCGGGACAGGCTACTACAATGAGCAGTTCTTC; cdr3_aa: CATQGEPGTGYYNEQFF
clone_size: few; d_call: .; v_call: TRBV3-1; j_call: TRBJ2-1; cdr3_nt: TGTGCCAGCAGCCAAGATATATCTAGACCCTACAATGAGCAGTTCTTC; cdr3_aa: CASSQDISRPYNEQFF
clone_size: few; d_call: TRBD2; v_call: TRBV5-1; j_call: TRBJ2-3; cdr3_nt: TGCGCCAGCAGCCCCGGGACTAGCGTACCAGATACGCAGTATTTT; cdr3_aa: CASSPGTSVPDTQYF
clone_size: .; d_call: TRBD2; v_call: TRBV10-3; j_call: TRBJ2-1; cdr3_nt: TGTGCCATCAGTGAGCGGGGTAGGACTAGCGGACACAATGAGCAGTTCTTC; cdr3_aa: CAISERGRTSGHNEQFF
clone_size: .; d_call: .; v_call: TRBV19; j_call: TRBJ1-5; cdr3_nt: TGTGCCAGTAGTATTCTTAGGAATAAGGGTAGCAATCAGCCCCAGCATTTT; cdr3_aa: CASSILRNKGSNQPQHF
clone_size: .; d_call: .; v_call: TRBV28; j_call: TRBJ2-3; cdr3_nt: TGTGCCAGCAGAGTCGGGGGAGTTACAGATACGCAGTATTTT; cdr3_aa: CASRVGGVTDTQYF
clone_size: .; d_call: .; v_call: TRBV15; j_call: TRBJ2-7; cdr3_nt: TGTGCCACCAGCAGAGGGTCAATCTCCTACGAGCAGTACTTC; cdr3_aa: CATSRGSISYEQYF
clone_size: .; d_call: .; v_call: TRBV29-1; j_call: TRBJ2-7; cdr3_nt: TGCATGCGGTTGATTTACCGGGCATTACCCTACGAGCAGTACTTC; cdr3_aa: CMRLIYRALPYEQYF
clone_size: .; d_call: .; v_call: TRBV5-1; j_call: TRBJ1-1; cdr3_nt: TGCGCCAGCAGCTTGGACGCCAGGGTAATCGCTGAAGCTTTCTTT; cdr3_aa: CASSLDARVIAEAFF